These T cell receptor beta chains were read from a single sample in a study of cytomegalovirus exposure and HLA in healthy donors. Measured with immunoSEQ multiplex PCR; TCRdb has only the in-frame clones, and not every one. This sample has 140,000 to 150,000 clones, with over 60% found just once. The sample was PBMCs. The origin of the receptors is a man aged 35 to 55 in good health and CMV-seropositive. The CDR3 runs from the conserved cysteine through the conserved F or W.

j_gene: TRBJ1-2; v_gene: TRBV5-5; CDR3aa: CASSKAGQATNYGYTF
j_gene: TRBJ2-7; v_gene: TRBV5-6; CDR3aa: CASSFSSGIRAYEQYF
j_gene: TRBJ2-5; v_gene: TRBV10-3; CDR3aa: CAISHPAGGEETQYF
j_gene: TRBJ2-7; v_gene: TRBV11-2; CDR3aa: CASSLSSGTGDYEQYF
j_gene: TRBJ2-7; v_gene: TRBV5-1; CDR3aa: CASSLLAGGSSYEQYF
j_gene: TRBJ1-1; v_gene: TRBV25-1; CDR3aa: CASSDPDRRTEAFF
j_gene: TRBJ2-3; v_gene: TRBV7-3; CDR3aa: CAREGLAGLDTRYF
j_gene: TRBJ2-3; v_gene: TRBV5-1; CDR3aa: CASSFNRGTSTDTQYF
j_gene: TRBJ1-1; v_gene: TRBV5-6; CDR3aa: CASRGVRTEAFF
j_gene: TRBJ2-1; v_gene: TRBV30; CDR3aa: CAWSGSNFNEQFF
j_gene: TRBJ2-7; v_gene: TRBV7-9; CDR3aa: CSSSSGVAGLSYEQYF
j_gene: TRBJ2-7; v_gene: TRBV7-2; CDR3aa: CASSFSGQGAGEQYF
j_gene: TRBJ1-4; v_gene: TRBV9; CDR3aa: CASSVEDSEKLFF
j_gene: TRBJ2-7; v_gene: TRBV6-4; CDR3aa: CASSVGTSGRYEQYF
j_gene: .; v_gene: TRBV7-2; CDR3aa: CASSVQRSSYEQYF
j_gene: TRBJ2-7; v_gene: TRBV9; CDR3aa: CASSVGLAGAYEQYF
j_gene: TRBJ2-7; v_gene: TRBV6-5; CDR3aa: CASSYAAGGWDEQYF
j_gene: TRBJ2-1; v_gene: TRBV4-1; CDR3aa: CASSQGQGAMNEQFF
j_gene: TRBJ2-7; v_gene: TRBV7-2; CDR3aa: CASSLASTSGSYEQYF
j_gene: TRBJ2-3; v_gene: TRBV11-2; CDR3aa: CASSLGGGLNTQYF
j_gene: TRBJ2-2; v_gene: TRBV21-1; CDR3aa: CASSPHQVGRTNTGELFF
j_gene: TRBJ2-3; v_gene: TRBV7-5; CDR3aa: CVRSSPLIRDSLDTQYF
j_gene: TRBJ2-7; v_gene: TRBV30; CDR3aa: CAWSRGSGLYEQYF
j_gene: TRBJ2-5; v_gene: TRBV20-1; CDR3aa: CSASPPRGQYF
j_gene: TRBJ2-7; v_gene: TRBV5-1; CDR3aa: CASSLVGDSLEQYF
j_gene: TRBJ1-1; v_gene: TRBV6-6; CDR3aa: CASSGPGDSNTEAFF
j_gene: TRBJ2-7; v_gene: TRBV6-1; CDR3aa: CASSQGWIYEQYF
j_gene: TRBJ1-1; v_gene: TRBV7-9; CDR3aa: CSSSSTGVYTEAFF
j_gene: TRBJ2-7; v_gene: TRBV4-1; CDR3aa: CASSQTGLYEQYF
j_gene: TRBJ2-1; v_gene: TRBV19; CDR3aa: CASRINPVDSPRTNEQFF
j_gene: TRBJ2-5; v_gene: TRBV4-3; CDR3aa: CASSQGLAGGQETQYF
j_gene: TRBJ2-2; v_gene: TRBV7-3; CDR3aa: CASSTGPTGELFF
j_gene: TRBJ2-2; v_gene: TRBV6-6; CDR3aa: CASTLGGSGRLGELFF
j_gene: TRBJ2-5; v_gene: TRBV7-9; CDR3aa: CASSLGTVPWTQYF
j_gene: TRBJ2-5; v_gene: TRBV27; CDR3aa: CASSLRTSGSPPQETQYF
j_gene: TRBJ1-6; v_gene: TRBV2; CDR3aa: CASTRGAGSPLHF
j_gene: TRBJ2-6; v_gene: TRBV10-3; CDR3aa: CAISSGGGGSGANVLTF
j_gene: TRBJ2-5; v_gene: TRBV5-6; CDR3aa: CASSLRGAETQYF
j_gene: TRBJ1-1; v_gene: TRBV7-8; CDR3aa: CASSLTGMNTEAFF
j_gene: TRBJ2-1; v_gene: TRBV29-1; CDR3aa: CSVPRRGNTGYGLNEQFF
j_gene: TRBJ2-3; v_gene: TRBV30; CDR3aa: CAWSKNSGGADTQYF
j_gene: TRBJ1-1; v_gene: TRBV9; CDR3aa: CASSPKPENTEAFF